Presented here are 24 T cell receptor beta chains from one specimen sequenced in a study of T cells in Graves' hyperthyroidism and ophthalmopathy. What was amplified from RNA transcripts were TCR beta CDR3 regions. HTBI primers were the set used in a first-round RT-PCR of the TCR CDR3. TCRdb analysed the multiplex PCR reads with MiXCR anew, one entry per CDR3 protein. Here the sample spans approximately 510,000 distinct CDR3 sequences, more than 20% being singletons. Material for sequencing was blood. The receptors originated from a man aged 18-30 years with Graves' hyperthyroidism.

This clonotype was seen ten or more times. The chain employs TRBV20-1 and TRBJ1-2, with TRBD1 matching 10 bases. The V gene's germline CDR1 is DFQATT and CDR2 SNEGSKA (reference sequence). The V segment lost 4 bases and the J segment 7 bases; nucleotides outside the gene matches: 6. The CDR3 totals 13 residues. CDR3 protein: CSAKGTGARGYTF. The CDR3 coding sequence is TGCAGTGCTAAAGGGACAGGGGCACGTGGCTACACCTTC.

The gene calls are TRBV20-1 and TRBJ1-5; TRBD1 aligns across 8 bases. The CDR3 loop spans 13 amino acids. CDR1 is DFQATT and CDR2 is SNEGSKA in the germline V gene (reference sequence). Trimming removed 7 bases from V and 7 bases from J; junction bases left unmatched: 9. The CDR3 bases are TGCAGTGGGGCCAGGGGGCCCGGCCAGCCCCAGCATTTT. Residues: CSGARGPGQPQHF.

The chain joins TRBV27 to TRBJ2-2, with 7 bases fitting TRBD1. Germline V gene data show CDR1 as MNHEY and CDR2 as SMNVEV (reference sequence). V dropped 5 bases and J dropped 6; count of bases not matched to a gene: 9. This CDR3 region has 15 residues. CDR3 loop: CASSANRGRAGELFF. The CDR3, as DNA: TGTGCCAGCAGTGCAAACAGGGGACGGGCCGGGGAGCTGTTTTTT.

This clonotype was found many times. The V call is TRBV20-1, the J call TRBJ2-7; 7 bases are shared with TRBD1. Looked up from germline, CDR1 is DFQATT and CDR2 is SNEGSKA (reference sequence). The CDR3 has 14 residues. The junction had 5 bases not matched to a gene; V was cut back by 1 base and J by 2 bases. The CDR3 protein is CSARVRGFAYEQYF. The CDR3 coding sequence is TGCAGTGCTAGAGTCAGGGGGTTCGCCTACGAGCAGTACTTC.

This clonotype showed up just a few times. The CDR3 DNA reads as TGTGCCTGGAGTGTACTAGCGGGGATCACAGATACGCAGTATTTT. Amino acid sequence: CAWSVLAGITDTQYF. The rearrangement links TRBV30 to TRBJ2-3; 10 bases are shared with TRBD2. Germline V gene data show CDR1 as GTSNPN and CDR2 as SVGIG (reference sequence). The V segment lost 0 bases and the J segment 2 bases; nucleotides outside the gene matches: 2. The CDR3 loop spans 15 amino acids.

This clonotype was picked up many times. This chain connects TRBV11-2 to TRBJ2-7; the D gene is possibly TRBD1 (6 bases). V was pared by 4 bases and J by 7 bases, with 17 bases between. This CDR3 is 14 amino acids long. CDR1 is SGHAT and CDR2 is FQNNGV in the germline V gene. The DNA for the CDR3 is TGTGCCAGCAGCTCCAGCCGGGACACGTGGGAGCAGTACTTC. Protein product: CASSSSRDTWEQYF. Using reference TRBV11-2 and TRBJ2-7 for the parts outside the CDR3, the full variable domain is EAGVAQSPRYKIIEKRQSVAFWCNPISGHATLYWYQQILGQGPKLLIQFQNNGVVDDSQLPKDRFSAERLKGVDSTLKIQPAKLEDSAVYLCASSSSRDTWEQYFGPGTRLTVT.

This clonotype came up many times. The chain joins TRBV6-2 or TRBV6-3 to TRBJ2-5; TRBD1 is a possible D gene (6 bases). This CDR3 comprises 13 residues. The germline V gene has CDR1 MNHEY and CDR2 SVGEGT. Between the trimmed V and J ends, which lost 10 bases and 6 bases, there was a span of 18 bases. The CDR3 here is CAISDSARQTQYF. CDR3 nucleotides: TGTGCCATTTCGGACAGCGCCAGGCAGACCCAGTACTTC.

This clonotype was counted only a few times. A much larger clone lies a single base off, so this may be a read error. This chain joins TRBV4-1 and TRBJ1-5, with a possible D match to TRBD1 (5 bases). The CDR3 covers 15 residues. Germline CDR1 reads MGHRA; CDR2 reads YSYEKL. CDR3 nucleotide sequence: TGCGCCAGCCGCCAAGATCGGGGCGGGCATCAGCCCCAGCATTTT. This codes for CASRQDRGGHQPQHF.

This clonotype came up a few times. The gene calls are TRBV3-1 and TRBJ1-1; 7 nucleotides line up with TRBD1. Germline CDR1 and CDR2: LGHDT and YNNKEL (reference sequence). CDR3 length: 13 residues. V lost 1 base to trimming and J lost 10 bases; unmatched junction nucleotides: 6. The CDR3 sequence: CASSQGSRDRAFF. The CDR3 DNA follows: TGTGCCAGCAGCCAAGGGTCCCGGGACAGAGCTTTCTTT.

The rearrangement links TRBV6-1 to TRBJ2-5; maybe TRBD1 (6 bases). CDR1 is MNHNS and CDR2 is SASEGT in the germline V gene. The CDR3 is 15 residues long. V gave up 2 bases and J gave up 2 bases, with 12 bases separating them. The CDR3 loop reads CASSEPGVGQETQYF. In nucleotides, the CDR3 is TGTGCCAGCAGTGAACCAGGGGTCGGACAAGAGACCCAGTACTTC.

This clonotype was observed a handful of times. The chain couples TRBV6-2 or TRBV6-3 to TRBJ2-7; 8 bases agree with TRBD2. This CDR3 is built from 17 residues. V lost 2 bases, J lost 2 bases, and 11 bases stayed unmatched. CDR1 MNHEY and CDR2 SVGEGT come from the germline V gene. CDR3 nucleotide sequence: TGTGCCAGCAGTTACCCCCCGGGAGGGGCCCTTCCCTACGAGCAGTACTTC. This gives the protein CASSYPPGGALPYEQYF.

This clonotype was found many times. The chain uses TRBV12-3 or TRBV12-4 and TRBJ2-7; unclear D gene. This CDR3 comprises 13 residues. V was clipped by 0 bases and J by 2 bases, with 5 bases between them. The CDR3 region is CASSLAAAYEQYF. CDR3 nucleotide sequence: TGTGCCAGCAGTTTAGCGGCGGCCTACGAGCAGTACTTC.

In its sample, this clonotype was seen many times. This sequence joins TRBV19 and TRBJ1-1; a weak D match, TRBD1 (5 bases). V gave up 9 bases and J gave up 4 bases, with 18 bases separating them. The length of the CDR3 is 14 residues. Germline CDR1 LNHDA, CDR2 SQIVND (reference sequence). The CDR3: CASTHGTPGTEAFF. The CDR3 bases are TGTGCCAGCACACACGGGACGCCGGGCACTGAAGCTTTCTTT. The whole variable domain, filled in from reference TRBV19 and TRBJ1-1, reads DGGITQSPKYLFRKEGQNVTLSCEQNLNHDAMYWYRQDPGQGLRLIYYSQIVNDFQKGDIAEGYSVSREKKESFPLTVTSAQKNPTAFYLCASTHGTPGTEAFFGQGTRLTVV.

This clonotype came up many times. The chain links TRBV2 to TRBJ1-1; a possible D gene is TRBD1 (6 bases). V shed 4 bases and J shed 0 bases, with 15 bases lying between them. The CDR3 runs to 16 residues. CDR1 and CDR2 from the germline V gene are SNHLY and FYNNEI. CDR3 sequence reads: CASSGTVGILNTEAFF. The CDR3 bases are TGTGCCAGCAGTGGGACAGTAGGCATTTTGAACACTGAAGCTTTCTTT.

The V and J genes are TRBV7-9 and TRBJ1-1; D not resolved. Trimming cost V 5 bases and J 0 bases, with 10 bases left between them. The CDR3 covers 14 residues. CDR1 SEHNR and CDR2 FQNEAQ come from the germline V gene (reference sequence). The CDR3 protein is CASSPSIMNTEAFF. CDR3 DNA sequence: TGTGCCAGCAGCCCCAGTATCATGAACACTGAAGCTTTCTTT. Full variable domain (remainder filled in from reference TRBV7-9 and TRBJ1-1): DTGVSQNPRHKITKRGQNVTFRCDPISEHNRLYWYRQTLGQGPEFLTYFQNEAQLEKSRLLSDRFSAERPKGSFSTLEIQRTEQGDSAMYLCASSPSIMNTEAFFGQGTRLTVV.

This rearrangement joins TRBV4-1 to TRBJ1-5, with a tentative D call TRBD1 (6 bases). CDR3 length: 14 amino acids. CDR1 and CDR2 from the germline V gene are MGHRA and YSYEKL. V was cut by 1 base and J by 6 bases, with 10 bases left in between. This chain's CDR3 is CASSQVGGLQPQHF. The CDR3 DNA follows: TGCGCCAGCAGCCAAGTTGGGGGGCTTCAGCCCCAGCATTTT.

Of note for this clonotype: A clone one base away is much larger, so this may be a read error. The chain combines TRBV11-2 with TRBJ2-7; TRBD2 agrees at 7 bases. Germline lookup yields CDR1 SGHAT and CDR2 FQNNGV. This CDR3 has 14 residues. CDR3 DNA: TGTGTCAGCAGCCACGGCGGGGGACTCTACGAGCAGTACTTC. It is translated as CVSSHGGGLYEQYF.

Many counts were recorded for this clonotype. The rearrangement uses TRBV11-2 and TRBJ1-1, with D hard to call. The CDR3 covers 14 residues. Germline V gene lookup returns CDR1 SGHAT and CDR2 FQNNGV. V was pared by 5 bases and J by 3 bases, with 13 bases between. CDR3 bases: TGTGCCAGCAGCCCTGACCGCCTGCACACTGAAGCTTTCTTT. This encodes CASSPDRLHTEAFF. The full variable domain, completed using reference TRBV11-2 and TRBJ1-1, is EAGVAQSPRYKIIEKRQSVAFWCNPISGHATLYWYQQILGQGPKLLIQFQNNGVVDDSQLPKDRFSAERLKGVDSTLKIQPAKLEDSAVYLCASSPDRLHTEAFFGQGTRLTVV.

In this sample, this clonotype turned up many times. This chain uses TRBV25-1 with TRBJ2-5, with D maybe TRBD2 (7 bases). The CDR3 runs to 16 residues. CDR1 is MGHDK, CDR2 SYGVNS, per germline. V lost 4 bases and J 0 bases, leaving 15 bases between the germline ends. The CDR3 sequence: CASSGEGVLYQETQYF. The CDR3 coding sequence is TGTGCCAGCAGTGGGGAGGGGGTCCTGTACCAAGAGACCCAGTACTTC.

This clonotype was observed many times. The rearrangement joins TRBV27 to TRBJ2-7; 13 bases map to TRBD2. V lost 4 bases, J lost 4 bases, and 7 bases stayed unmatched. Germline CDR1 and CDR2: MNHEY and SMNVEV (reference sequence). CDR3 length: 16 amino acids. The CDR3 region has the DNA TGTGCCAGCAGTTCACGACTAGCGGGGGGACTATACGAGCAGTACTTC. It codes for CASSSRLAGGLYEQYF.

This clonotype was counted between two and nine times. The chain has TRBV4-1 and TRBJ1-1, with unresolved D. The CDR3 loop spans 13 amino acids. V was shortened by 8 bases and J by 2 bases, with 12 bases between the two germline ends. The germline gives CDR1 MGHRA, CDR2 YSYEKL. The CDR3 sequence: CASGSGGNTEAFF. CDR3 bases: TGCGCCAGCGGGTCTGGCGGTAACACTGAAGCTTTCTTT.

This clonotype occurred many times. The rearrangement links TRBV28 to TRBJ2-3, with 7 bases identical to TRBD2. The V gene end was trimmed by 4 bases and the J gene end by 10 bases; junction bases not matched to a gene: 5. The CDR3 length is 12 residues. The germline V gene has CDR1 MDHEN and CDR2 SYDVKM. In nucleotides, the CDR3 is TGTGCCAGCAGTTCCCAGCGGGGCTCGCAGTATTTT. As protein: CASSSQRGSQYF. Looking up the rest from reference TRBV28 and TRBJ2-3 gives the full variable domain: DVKVTQSSRYLVKRTGEKVFLECVQDMDHENMFWYRQDPGLGLRLIYFSYDVKMKEKGDIPEGYSVSREKKERFSLILESASTNQTSMYLCASSSQRGSQYFGPGTRLTVL.

In its sample, this clonotype was seen many times. The genes are TRBV7-8 and TRBJ2-2, with 7 bases that match TRBD2. The trim removed 5 bases at V and 0 bases at J, leaving 6 bases unmatched. Germline CDR1 reads SGHVS; CDR2 reads FQNEAQ. The CDR3 sequence is 16 residues long. CDR3 in amino acids: CASSPLATANTGELFF. The CDR3 coding sequence is TGTGCCAGCAGCCCACTAGCGACGGCGAACACCGGGGAGCTGTTTTTT.

The gene calls are TRBV6-1 and TRBJ1-5; 7 bases agree with TRBD1. Germline V gene data show CDR1 as MNHNS and CDR2 as SASEGT. J gave up 0 bases and V 6 bases, and 5 bases lay outside the gene matches. The CDR3 runs 15 residues. CDR3 sequence (DNA): TGTGCCAGCAGGAGGGACAGAGATAGCAATCAGCCCCAGCATTTT. Translating gives CASRRDRDSNQPQHF.